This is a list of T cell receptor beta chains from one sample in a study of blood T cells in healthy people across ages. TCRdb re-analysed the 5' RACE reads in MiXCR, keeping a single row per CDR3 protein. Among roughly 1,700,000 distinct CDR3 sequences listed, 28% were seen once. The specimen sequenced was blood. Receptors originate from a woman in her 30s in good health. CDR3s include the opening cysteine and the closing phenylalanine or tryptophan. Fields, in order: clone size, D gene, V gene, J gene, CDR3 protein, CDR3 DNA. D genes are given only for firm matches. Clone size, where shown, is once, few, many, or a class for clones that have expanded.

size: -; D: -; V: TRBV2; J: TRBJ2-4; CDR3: CASSLGSHNKNIQYF; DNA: TGTGCCAGCAGTCTGGGCAGTCATAACAAAAACATTCAGTACTTC
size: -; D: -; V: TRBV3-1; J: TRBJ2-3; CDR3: CASSLMIGETTDTQYF; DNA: TGTGCCAGCAGCCTCATGATCGGAGAAACCACAGATACGCAGTATTTT
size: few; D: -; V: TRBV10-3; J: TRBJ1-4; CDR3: CAISEDTGREEEKLFF; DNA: TGTGCCATCAGTGAAGATACAGGGAGGGAGGAAGAAAAACTGTTTTTT
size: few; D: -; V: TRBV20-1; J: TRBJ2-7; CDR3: CSARDMLVKQYF; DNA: TGCAGTGCTAGAGATATGTTGGTTAAGCAGTACTTC
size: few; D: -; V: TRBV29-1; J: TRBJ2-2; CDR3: CSVEDRGIANTGELFF; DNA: TGCAGCGTTGAAGATCGCGGGATCGCGAACACCGGGGAGCTGTTTTTT
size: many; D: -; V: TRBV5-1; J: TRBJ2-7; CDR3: CASSLAGPGEQYF; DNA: TGTGCCAGCAGCTTAGCAGGTCCAGGAGAGCAGTACTTC
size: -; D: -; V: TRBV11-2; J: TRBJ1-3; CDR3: CASQGLNPISGNTIYF; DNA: TGTGCCTCCCAGGGACTGAACCCAATCTCTGGAAACACCATATATTTT
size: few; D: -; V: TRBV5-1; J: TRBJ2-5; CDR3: CASSLVSEGETQYF; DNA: TGCGCCAGCAGCTTGGTATCAGAGGGTGAGACCCAGTACTTC
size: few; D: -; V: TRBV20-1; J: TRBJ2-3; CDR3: CSARERFADTQYF; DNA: TGCAGTGCTAGGGAGCGGTTCGCAGATACGCAGTATTTT
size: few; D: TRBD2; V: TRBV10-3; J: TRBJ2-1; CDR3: CAISESRTSGRNEQFF; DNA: TGTGCCATCAGTGAGTCAAGGACTAGCGGGAGGAATGAGCAGTTCTTC
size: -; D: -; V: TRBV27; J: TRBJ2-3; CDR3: CASSFSHNRDTQYF; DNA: TGTGCCAGCAGTTTCTCTCACAATAGGGATACGCAGTATTTT
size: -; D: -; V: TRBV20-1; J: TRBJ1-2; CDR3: CSARSPRDPNYGYTF; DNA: TGCAGTGCCCGGTCTCCCAGGGACCCTAACTATGGCTACACCTTC
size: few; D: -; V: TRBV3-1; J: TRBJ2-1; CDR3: CASSHSTDNEQFF; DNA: TGTGCCAGCAGCCACTCGACAGACAATGAGCAGTTCTTC
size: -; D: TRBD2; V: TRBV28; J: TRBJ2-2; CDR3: CITGGPNTGELFF; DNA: TGTATTACGGGGGGGCCGAACACCGGGGAGCTGTTTTTT
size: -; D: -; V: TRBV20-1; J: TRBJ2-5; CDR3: CSLYNPGVQETQYF; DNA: TGCAGCTTATATAATCCCGGGGTCCAAGAGACCCAGTACTTC
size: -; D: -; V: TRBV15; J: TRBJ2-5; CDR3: CATSRDPGTQETQYF; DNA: TGTGCCACCAGCAGAGATCCAGGCACCCAAGAGACCCAGTACTTC
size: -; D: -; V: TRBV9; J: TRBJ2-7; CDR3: CASSVSGPSYNEQYF; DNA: TGTGCCAGCAGCGTTAGCGGTCCTTCCTACAATGAGCAGTACTTC
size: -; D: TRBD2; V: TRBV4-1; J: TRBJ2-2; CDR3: CASSRMSGGLNTGELFF; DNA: TGCGCCAGCAGCCGGATGAGCGGGGGGCTTAACACCGGGGAGCTGTTTTTT
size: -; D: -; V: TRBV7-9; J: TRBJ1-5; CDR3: CASSLSGTGGNQPQHF; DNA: TGTGCCAGCAGCTTATCCGGGACGGGGGGCAATCAGCCCCAGCATTTT
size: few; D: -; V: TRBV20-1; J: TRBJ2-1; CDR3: CSASNKDRQWGEQFF; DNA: TGCAGTGCCAGCAACAAGGACCGTCAATGGGGGGAGCAGTTCTTC
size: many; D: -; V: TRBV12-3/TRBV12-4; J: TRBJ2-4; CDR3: CASSWRGAKNIQYF; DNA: TGTGCCAGCAGTTGGAGGGGGGCCAAAAACATTCAGTACTTC
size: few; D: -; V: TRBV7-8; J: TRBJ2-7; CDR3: CASSPLRETHEQYF; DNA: TGTGCCAGCAGCCCTCTCCGGGAGACCCACGAGCAGTACTTC
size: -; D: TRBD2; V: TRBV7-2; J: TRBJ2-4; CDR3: CASSTLAGARYF; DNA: TGTGCCAGCAGCACCTTGGCGGGAGCGAGGTACTTC
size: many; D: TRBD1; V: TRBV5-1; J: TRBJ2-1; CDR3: CASSIGQGHNEQFF; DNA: TGCGCCAGCAGCATCGGACAGGGACACAATGAGCAGTTCTTC
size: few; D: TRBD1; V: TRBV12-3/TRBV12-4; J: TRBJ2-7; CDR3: CASSDRGRYEQYF; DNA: TGTGCCAGCAGCGACAGGGGGCGGTACGAGCAGTACTTC
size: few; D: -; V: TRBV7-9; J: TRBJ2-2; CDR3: CASSYDLRGTGELFF; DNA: TGTGCCAGCAGCTACGATCTCCGAGGCACCGGGGAGCTGTTTTTT
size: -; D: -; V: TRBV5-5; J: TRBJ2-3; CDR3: CASSLTKGADTQYF; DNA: TGTGCCAGCAGCTTGACAAAAGGGGCGGATACGCAGTATTTT
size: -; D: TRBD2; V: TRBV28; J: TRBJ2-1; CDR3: CASSFWTSGGGNEQFF; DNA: TGTGCCAGCAGTTTTTGGACTAGCGGGGGAGGGAATGAGCAGTTCTTC
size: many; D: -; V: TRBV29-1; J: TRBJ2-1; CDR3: CSGAGPDRLTYNEQFF; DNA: TGCAGCGGGGCGGGCCCCGACAGGTTGACCTACAATGAGCAGTTCTTC
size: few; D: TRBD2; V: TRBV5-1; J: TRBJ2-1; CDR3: CASSLRPGGYYNEQFF; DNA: TGCGCCAGCAGCCTTAGACCGGGGGGATACTACAATGAGCAGTTCTTC
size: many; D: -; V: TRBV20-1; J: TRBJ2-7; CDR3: CSARVSAAAYEQYF; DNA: TGCAGTGCTAGAGTGAGCGCTGCCGCCTACGAGCAGTACTTC
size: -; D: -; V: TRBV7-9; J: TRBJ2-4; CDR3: CASSLARDVGYNEQYF; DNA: TGTGCCAGCAGCTTAGCCCGGGACGTCGGCTACAATGAGCAGTACTTC
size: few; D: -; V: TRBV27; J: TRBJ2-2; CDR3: CASSLGWGRTGELFF; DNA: TGTGCCAGCAGTTTAGGGTGGGGGCGGACCGGGGAGCTGTTTTTT
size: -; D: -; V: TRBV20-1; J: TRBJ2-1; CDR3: CSARYVRNEQFF; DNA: TGTAGTGCTAGATACGTGCGGAATGAGCAGTTCTTC
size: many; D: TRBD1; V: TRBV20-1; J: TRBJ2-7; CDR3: CSAEATGQGSYEQYF; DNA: TGCAGTGCGGAAGCAACGGGACAGGGGTCCTACGAGCAGTACTTC
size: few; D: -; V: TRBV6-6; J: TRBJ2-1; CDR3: CASSDSGRVDNEQFF; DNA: TGTGCCAGCAGCGACAGCGGCCGGGTCGACAATGAGCAGTTCTTC
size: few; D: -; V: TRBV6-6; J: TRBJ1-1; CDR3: CASSLQGFGGEAFF; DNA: TGTGCCAGCAGTTTACAGGGATTCGGAGGTGAAGCTTTCTTT
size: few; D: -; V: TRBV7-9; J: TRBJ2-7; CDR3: CASSLAPVPYEQYF; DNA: TGTGCCAGCAGCTTAGCTCCAGTTCCCTACGAGCAGTACTTC
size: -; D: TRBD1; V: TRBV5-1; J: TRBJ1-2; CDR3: CASSLAGTDYGYTF; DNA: TGCGCCAGCAGCTTGGCTGGGACAGATTATGGCTACACCTTC
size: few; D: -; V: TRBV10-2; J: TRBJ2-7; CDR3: CASRESWGPYEQYF; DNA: TGCGCCAGCAGGGAGTCGTGGGGGCCCTACGAGCAGTACTTC
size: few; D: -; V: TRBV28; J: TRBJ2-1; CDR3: CAILDRDSLGEQFF; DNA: TGTGCCATCCTTGACAGGGACTCCCTCGGTGAGCAGTTCTTC
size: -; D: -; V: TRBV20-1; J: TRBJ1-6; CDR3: CSARQGRKVSYNSPLHF; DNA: TGCAGTGCTAGACAGGGGAGAAAGGTCTCCTATAATTCACCCCTCCACTTT